These 31 T cell receptor beta chains originate from one sample sequenced in a study of cytotoxic CD8 clonotypes in ibrutinib-treated CLL. Generated by immunoSEQ multiplex PCR, the TCRdb table keeps only in-frame clones and is missing some. Of 160,000 or so clones detected, more than 65% appear once; the ten largest clones hold under 2.5%. This material consisted of PBMCs, taken after 12 months of ibrutinib treatment. These receptors were collected from a human donor with chronic lymphocytic leukemia.

V is TRBV7-3 and J is TRBJ2-1, with D perhaps matching TRBD2 (6 bases). Germline V lookup: CDR1 SGHTA, CDR2 FQGTGA. CDR3 length equals 13 residues. The V and J ends lost 5 bases and 4 bases respectively, with 9 bases between them. The CDR3 DNA sequence: TGTGCCAGCAGCCCGGGGAGGTACAATGAGCAGTTCTTC. This sequence encodes CASSPGRYNEQFF.

The chain is built from TRBV28 and TRBJ2-6; D possibly uses TRBD1 or TRBD2 (6 bases each). This CDR3 comprises 18 residues. Germline V gene data show CDR1 as MDHEN and CDR2 as SYDVKM. Trimming pared 4 bases from V and 2 bases from J, leaving 18 bases between. The CDR3 DNA is TGTGCCAGCAGTTCAGTCCGGGGGCGCGATACTGGGGCCAACGTCCTGACTTTC. Its protein is CASSSVRGRDTGANVLTF.

The table lists this clone with a few counts. This chain connects TRBV2 to TRBJ1-6; tentatively, D is TRBD1 (6 bases). With 7 bases removed from V and 8 bases from J, the gap between germline ends came to 15 bases. The germline gives CDR1 SNHLY, CDR2 FYNNEI. This CDR3 has 14 amino acids. The CDR3 protein is CASKVQGTYSPLHF. The CDR3 DNA is TGTGCCAGCAAGGTACAGGGTACCTATTCACCCCTCCACTTT.

The V and J genes are TRBV5-4 and TRBJ2-5; 8 bases are shared with TRBD2. CDR1 and CDR2 from the germline V gene are SGHNT and YYREEE (reference sequence). The V and J ends lost 7 bases and 5 bases, in that order; junction bases with no gene match: 10. The CDR3 runs 14 residues. The CDR3 DNA follows: TGTGCCAGCTCCCGAGGGACTAGGAGGGAGACCCAGTACTTC. Protein product: CASSRGTRRETQYF.

The chain employs TRBV10-3 and TRBJ1-5; D is uncertain. The CDR3 is 12 residues long. CDR1 is ENHRY, CDR2 SYGVKD, per germline. The V end lost 3 bases, the J end lost 6 bases, and 6 bases lay between the germline ends. The CDR3: CAISEESQPQHF. In nucleotides, the CDR3 is TGTGCCATCAGTGAAGAAAGTCAGCCCCAGCATTTT.

V and J are TRBV5-6 and TRBJ1-4; possible D gene TRBD1, 6 bases. V lost 4 bases to trimming and J lost 4 bases, with 14 bases between them. Germline-derived CDR1 and CDR2 are SGHDT and YYEEEE. CDR3 size: 15 residues. The CDR3 sequence: CASSPGQSINEKLFF. The DNA of the CDR3 is TGTGCCAGCAGCCCCGGACAGTCTATTAATGAAAAACTGTTTTTT.

The chain carries TRBV7-2 and TRBJ2-7, with TRBD1 matching 9 bases. In germline, CDR1 is SGHTA, CDR2 FQGNSA. The length of the CDR3 is 14 residues. Trimming removed 3 bases from V and 6 bases from J; junction bases left unmatched: 6. Here the CDR3 reads CASSFGTGHPEQYF. CDR3 nucleotide sequence: TGTGCCAGCAGCTTCGGGACAGGGCATCCCGAGCAGTACTTC.

This rearrangement joins TRBV18 to TRBJ2-6; D call uncertain. The germline V gene has CDR1 KGHSH and CDR2 LQKENI. CDR3 length: 17 residues. V lost 7 bases and J 4 bases, leaving 20 bases between the germline ends. The CDR3 loop reads CASWGSQITAGANVLTF. As DNA, the CDR3 is TGTGCCAGCTGGGGTAGCCAGATCACCGCAGGGGCCAACGTCCTGACTTTC.

The chain is built from TRBV4-1 and TRBJ1-2, with D possibly matching TRBD1 (5 bases). The V end was cut by 1 base, the J end by 2 bases, with 14 bases between. CDR3 length equals 16 residues. Germline loops: CDR1 MGHRA, CDR2 YSYEKL. CDR3: CASSQASTGGNYGYTF. CDR3 DNA sequence: TGCGCCAGCAGCCAAGCCTCCACGGGGGGGAACTATGGCTACACCTTC.

The chain has TRBV6-5 and TRBJ2-7, with D uncertain. This CDR3 comprises 14 residues. The germline V gene encodes CDR1 MNHEY and CDR2 SVGAGI. The V and J ends lost 0 bases and 6 bases respectively, with 12 bases between them. The CDR3 reads CASSYSLAGVEQYF. The DNA for the CDR3 is TGTGCCAGCAGTTACTCGTTGGCCGGAGTCGAGCAGTACTTC.

The rearrangement joins TRBV2 to TRBJ2-1, with 7 positions matching TRBD2. V lost 3 bases, J lost 4 bases, and 9 bases stayed unmatched. Looked up from germline, CDR1 is SNHLY and CDR2 is FYNNEI. This CDR3 comprises 16 residues. The CDR3 region is CASSDRGSSGYNEQFF. CDR3 in DNA: TGTGCCAGCAGTGATAGGGGCTCTAGCGGATACAATGAGCAGTTCTTC. The variable domain in full, completed from reference TRBV2 and TRBJ2-1, reads EPEVTQTPSHQVTQMGQEVILRCVPISNHLYFYWYRQILGQKVEFLVSFYNNEISEKSEIFDDQFSVERPDGSNFTLKIRSTKLEDSAMYFCASSDRGSSGYNEQFFGPGTRLTVL.

The V gene is TRBV5-8, the J gene TRBJ1-2, with a tentative D call TRBD1 (6 bases). Germline V gives CDR1 SGHTS, CDR2 YDEGEE. V gave up 3 bases and J gave up 5 bases, with 17 bases separating them. This CDR3 has 15 amino acids. CDR3: CASSSGRQAGYGYTF. CDR3 DNA sequence: TGTGCCAGCAGCTCCGGGAGACAGGCCGGGTATGGCTACACCTTC.

The CDR3 DNA is TGTGCCAGCAGCTTATTCTTGGGACAGGGTCTTGTCTACGAGCAGTACTTC. This gives the protein CASSLFLGQGLVYEQYF. The chain joins TRBV11-1 to TRBJ2-7; TRBD1 matches at 9 bases. The germline V gene has CDR1 SGHAT and CDR2 FQDESV (reference sequence). This CDR3 comprises 17 residues. Germline trimming cut 2 bases from V and 3 bases from J; bases unmatched to any gene: 11.

Only one count was recorded for this clone. The chain joins TRBV6-6 to TRBJ1-2, with no clear D. The CDR3 totals 11 residues. V lost 5 bases and J lost 3, with 4 bases in between. CDR1 is MNHNY, CDR2 SVGAGI, per germline (reference sequence). The CDR3 nucleotides are TGTGCCAGCAGTCCTTACTATGGCTACACCTTC. This codes for CASSPYYGYTF.

The chain recombines TRBV9 with TRBJ2-3, with D possibly being TRBD2 (7 bases). This CDR3 has 14 residues. CDR1 is SGDLS, CDR2 YYNGEE, per germline. The germline V and J ends were trimmed by 2 bases and 5 bases, with 12 bases remaining between them. This CDR3 is CASSVGGGQDTQYF. CDR3 DNA sequence: TGTGCCAGCAGCGTGGGCGGGGGCCAAGATACGCAGTATTTT.

The V gene is TRBV5-1, the J gene TRBJ2-6; D is undetermined. CDR1 and CDR2 (germline): SGHRS, YFSETQ. This CDR3 has 15 amino acids. The ends were cut back, 4 bases at V and 4 bases at J, with 12 bases in the middle. CDR3: CASSPVSRGANVLTF. The CDR3 bases are TGCGCCAGCAGCCCCGTTTCCCGGGGGGCCAACGTCCTGACTTTC.

V is TRBV19 and J is TRBJ2-1; perhaps TRBD1 as D (6 bases). CDR1 is LNHDA and CDR2 is SQIVND in the germline V gene (reference sequence). Trimming stripped 3 bases from V and 7 bases from J, with 28 bases between. This CDR3 contains 19 residues. The CDR3 DNA is TGTGCCAGTAGTATCCAGAGGCAGGGGTATCTCGTGTCGCGGAATGAGCAGTTCTTC. Translation: CASSIQRQGYLVSRNEQFF.

Only a few counts were recorded for this clone. V usage is TRBV28 and J usage is TRBJ1-5; D is unclear. V was trimmed by 3 bases and J by 0 bases, leaving 6 bases between them. This CDR3 has 14 residues. The germline V gene encodes CDR1 MDHEN and CDR2 SYDVKM. The CDR3 here is CASSLLYSNQPQHF. The CDR3 DNA reads as TGTGCCAGCAGTTTGCTTTATAGCAATCAGCCCCAGCATTTT.

Concerning this clone itself: Additional DNA sequences in this sample encode the identical CDR3. The chain recombines TRBV28 with TRBJ1-1; D remains ambiguous. The CDR3 runs 12 residues. The V and J ends lost 2 bases and 2 bases respectively, with 3 bases between them. Germline V CDR1 and CDR2: MDHEN, SYDVKM. CDR3 DNA: TGTGCCAGCAGTTTAAGCAACACTGAAGCTTTCTTT. The encoded protein is CASSLSNTEAFF.

The chain carries TRBV9 and TRBJ1-1; tentative D call: TRBD1 (6 bases). The CDR3 runs to 15 residues. Trimming removed 3 bases from V and 5 bases from J, with 17 bases in between. Germline V gene lookup returns CDR1 SGDLS and CDR2 YYNGEE. The CDR3 region is CASSAKRGGWTEAFF. The CDR3 DNA sequence: TGTGCCAGCAGCGCCAAGAGGGGGGGATGGACTGAAGCTTTCTTT.

This clone was observed a few times. The chain joins TRBV18 to TRBJ2-2; D remains unclear. V was trimmed by 0 bases and J by 1 base, leaving 3 bases between them. The CDR3 has 14 amino acids. In germline, CDR1 is KGHSH, CDR2 LQKENI. Here the CDR3 reads CASSPPRNTGELFF. The CDR3 DNA sequence: TGTGCCAGCTCACCACCGAGGAACACCGGGGAGCTGTTTTTT.

This clone was counted once. The chain joins TRBV7-2 to TRBJ2-7; 7 bases agree with TRBD1. The CDR3 has 16 amino acids. After removal of 2 bases from V and 3 bases from J, the junction contained 10 bases not matched to a gene. Per germline, CDR1 SGHTA and CDR2 FQGNSA. CDR3 region: CASSLNWGRDSYEQYF. CDR3 nucleotide sequence: TGTGCCAGCAGCTTAAACTGGGGTCGGGACAGCTACGAGCAGTACTTC.

This clone showed up just once. In DNA form, the CDR3 reads TGTGCCAGCAGCTTCGGGGAGAGCAATCAGCCCCAGCATTTT. Translated: CASSFGESNQPQHF. The chain combines TRBV7-9 with TRBJ1-5; D unclear. V dropped 3 bases and J dropped 1 base, with 7 bases sitting between them. Germline lookup yields CDR1 SEHNR and CDR2 FQNEAQ (reference sequence). The CDR3 is 14 residues long. Filled out from reference TRBV7-9 and TRBJ1-5, the complete variable domain reads DTGVSQNPRHKITKRGQNVTFRCDPISEHNRLYWYRQTLGQGPEFLTYFQNEAQLEKSRLLSDRFSAERPKGSFSTLEIQRTEQGDSAMYLCASSFGESNQPQHFGDGTRLSIL.

V gene TRBV7-3 combines with J gene TRBJ1-2; the D is unclear. V was clipped by 5 bases and J by 7 bases, with 29 bases between them. Germline-derived CDR1 and CDR2 are SGHTA and FQGTGA. The CDR3 sequence is 18 residues long. CDR3 protein: CASSALIPDWEGGFGYTF. The CDR3 DNA follows: TGTGCCAGCAGCGCGCTCATACCAGACTGGGAGGGTGGGTTTGGCTACACCTTC.

This chain joins TRBV6-1 and TRBJ2-7, with unresolved D. Germline CDR1 is MNHNS and CDR2 is SASEGT. The V and J ends lost 7 bases and 0 bases respectively, with 7 bases between them. This CDR3 comprises 12 residues. CDR3 region: CASKFSSYEQYF. The CDR3 region has the DNA TGTGCCAGCAAATTTAGCTCCTACGAGCAGTACTTC.

This clone was recorded at least ten times. The chain is built from TRBV7-6 and TRBJ1-2, with TRBD1 as a possible D gene (6 bases). Trimming took off 1 base at V and 3 bases at J, with 18 bases between the two ends. Germline assignment: CDR1 SGHVS and CDR2 FNYEAQ. The CDR3 length is 17 residues. The CDR3 spells CASSLDGGWGRDYGYTF. DNA of the CDR3: TGTGCCAGCAGCTTAGACGGTGGGTGGGGGCGAGACTATGGCTACACCTTC.

As concerns this clone: Distinct nucleotide sequences in the sample also encode this CDR3. The V gene is TRBV7-2, the J gene TRBJ2-3; 8 bases are a match to TRBD2. Germline CDR1 and CDR2: SGHTA and FQGNSA. J gave up 4 bases and V 4 bases, and 4 bases lay outside the gene matches. The CDR3 length is 14 residues. CDR3 loop: CASSSTSVPDTQYF. CDR3 in DNA: TGTGCCAGCAGCTCGACTAGCGTTCCAGATACGCAGTATTTT.

The V gene is TRBV7-2, the J gene TRBJ1-4; no clear D gene. The CDR3 runs to 15 residues. Germline-derived CDR1 and CDR2 are SGHTA and FQGNSA. Trimming took 5 bases from V and 0 from J, leaving 10 bases between them. CDR3 DNA sequence: TGTGCCAGCAGCCCCAGCCGCGCAACTAATGAAAAACTGTTTTTT. Amino acids: CASSPSRATNEKLFF.

The rearrangement uses TRBV10-2 and TRBJ1-1; 10 bases match TRBD1. This CDR3 is built from 16 residues. J lost 5 bases, V lost 6 bases, and 12 bases had no gene match. Germline lookup yields CDR1 WSHSY and CDR2 SAAADI. The CDR3 sequence: CASRGRDRGLRTEAFF. The DNA of the CDR3 is TGCGCCAGCAGGGGCCGGGACAGGGGCTTGAGGACTGAAGCTTTCTTT.

The chain joins TRBV2 to TRBJ2-3; 7 bases are shared with TRBD2. The CDR3 totals 14 residues. The germline V gene has CDR1 SNHLY and CDR2 FYNNEI. V lost 6 bases, J lost 0 bases, and 3 bases stayed unmatched. The CDR3 loop is CASRWRESTDTQYF. The CDR3 nucleotides are TGTGCCAGCAGATGGCGGGAGAGCACAGATACGCAGTATTTT.

This chain uses TRBV4-2 with TRBJ2-1, with 7 bases aligning to TRBD2. The CDR3 consists of 17 residues. In germline, CDR1 is LGHNA, CDR2 YNFKEQ. Trimming removed 8 bases from V and 2 bases from J; junction bases left unmatched: 15. The CDR3 nucleotides are TGTGCCAGCTGCGCACTGGGACTACCGGAAGCCTACAATGAGCAGTTCTTC. Amino acids: CASCALGLPEAYNEQFF.